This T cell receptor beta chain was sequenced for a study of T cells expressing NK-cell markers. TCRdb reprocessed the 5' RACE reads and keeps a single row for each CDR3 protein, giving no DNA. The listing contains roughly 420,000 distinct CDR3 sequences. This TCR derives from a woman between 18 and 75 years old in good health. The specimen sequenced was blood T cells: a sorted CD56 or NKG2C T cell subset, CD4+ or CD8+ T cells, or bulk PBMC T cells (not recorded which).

This CDR3 reads CSVVSGGASEAFF. V is TRBV29-1 and J is TRBJ1-1. Germline loops: CDR1 SQVTM, CDR2 ANQGSEA. This CDR3 is 13 amino acids long.